This TCR beta chain was obtained from a study of tumor and adjacent non-tumor tissue in lung cancer. Points from the study as a whole: In normal lung, the top 100 clones were significantly more dominant than in tumor.

Germline lookup yields CDR1 SNHLY and CDR2 FYNNEI. Trimming took off 4 bases at V and 6 bases at J, with 10 bases between the two ends. This CDR3 has 12 amino acids. This sample's RNA came from whole unsorted tissue. Three rounds of nested PCR, following a modified ARM-PCR protocol, produced the TCRbeta library. Each CDR3 protein gets one entry after TCRdb re-called the multiplex PCR reads with MiXCR. This repertoire shows just over 200,000 distinct CDR3 sequences, approximately 74% found once; its top ten account for 20% to 25%. Note on this clonotype: Its antigen is as yet unknown. This may be a read error, as it is one base from a much larger clone.

This clonotype was sampled from a man in his sixties with non-small cell lung cancer. Material: lung tumor tissue. This chain uses TRBV2 with TRBJ2-7, with a possible D match to TRBD2 (5 bases). Here the CDR3 DNA reads TGTGCCAGCAGTGGCGGACTCCTCGAGCAGTACTTC. Translating gives CASSGGLLEQYF.